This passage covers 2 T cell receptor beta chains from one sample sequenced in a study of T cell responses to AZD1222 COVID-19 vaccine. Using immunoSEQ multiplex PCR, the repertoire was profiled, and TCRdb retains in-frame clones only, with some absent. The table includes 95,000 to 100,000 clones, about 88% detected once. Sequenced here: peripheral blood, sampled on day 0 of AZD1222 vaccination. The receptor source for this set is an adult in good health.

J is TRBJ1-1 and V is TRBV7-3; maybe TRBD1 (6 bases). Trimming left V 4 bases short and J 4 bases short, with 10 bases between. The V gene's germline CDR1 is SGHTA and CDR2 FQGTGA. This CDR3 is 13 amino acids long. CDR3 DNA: TGTGCCAGCAGCTCACAGGGAGGCACTGAAGCTTTCTTT. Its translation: CASSSQGGTEAFF.

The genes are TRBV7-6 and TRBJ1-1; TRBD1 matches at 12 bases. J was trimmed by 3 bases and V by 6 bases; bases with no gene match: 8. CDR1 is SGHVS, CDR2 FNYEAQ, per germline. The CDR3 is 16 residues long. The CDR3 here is CASSTGTGGLYTEAFF. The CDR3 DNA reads TGTGCCAGCAGTACCGGGACAGGGGGCCTGTACACTGAAGCTTTCTTT.